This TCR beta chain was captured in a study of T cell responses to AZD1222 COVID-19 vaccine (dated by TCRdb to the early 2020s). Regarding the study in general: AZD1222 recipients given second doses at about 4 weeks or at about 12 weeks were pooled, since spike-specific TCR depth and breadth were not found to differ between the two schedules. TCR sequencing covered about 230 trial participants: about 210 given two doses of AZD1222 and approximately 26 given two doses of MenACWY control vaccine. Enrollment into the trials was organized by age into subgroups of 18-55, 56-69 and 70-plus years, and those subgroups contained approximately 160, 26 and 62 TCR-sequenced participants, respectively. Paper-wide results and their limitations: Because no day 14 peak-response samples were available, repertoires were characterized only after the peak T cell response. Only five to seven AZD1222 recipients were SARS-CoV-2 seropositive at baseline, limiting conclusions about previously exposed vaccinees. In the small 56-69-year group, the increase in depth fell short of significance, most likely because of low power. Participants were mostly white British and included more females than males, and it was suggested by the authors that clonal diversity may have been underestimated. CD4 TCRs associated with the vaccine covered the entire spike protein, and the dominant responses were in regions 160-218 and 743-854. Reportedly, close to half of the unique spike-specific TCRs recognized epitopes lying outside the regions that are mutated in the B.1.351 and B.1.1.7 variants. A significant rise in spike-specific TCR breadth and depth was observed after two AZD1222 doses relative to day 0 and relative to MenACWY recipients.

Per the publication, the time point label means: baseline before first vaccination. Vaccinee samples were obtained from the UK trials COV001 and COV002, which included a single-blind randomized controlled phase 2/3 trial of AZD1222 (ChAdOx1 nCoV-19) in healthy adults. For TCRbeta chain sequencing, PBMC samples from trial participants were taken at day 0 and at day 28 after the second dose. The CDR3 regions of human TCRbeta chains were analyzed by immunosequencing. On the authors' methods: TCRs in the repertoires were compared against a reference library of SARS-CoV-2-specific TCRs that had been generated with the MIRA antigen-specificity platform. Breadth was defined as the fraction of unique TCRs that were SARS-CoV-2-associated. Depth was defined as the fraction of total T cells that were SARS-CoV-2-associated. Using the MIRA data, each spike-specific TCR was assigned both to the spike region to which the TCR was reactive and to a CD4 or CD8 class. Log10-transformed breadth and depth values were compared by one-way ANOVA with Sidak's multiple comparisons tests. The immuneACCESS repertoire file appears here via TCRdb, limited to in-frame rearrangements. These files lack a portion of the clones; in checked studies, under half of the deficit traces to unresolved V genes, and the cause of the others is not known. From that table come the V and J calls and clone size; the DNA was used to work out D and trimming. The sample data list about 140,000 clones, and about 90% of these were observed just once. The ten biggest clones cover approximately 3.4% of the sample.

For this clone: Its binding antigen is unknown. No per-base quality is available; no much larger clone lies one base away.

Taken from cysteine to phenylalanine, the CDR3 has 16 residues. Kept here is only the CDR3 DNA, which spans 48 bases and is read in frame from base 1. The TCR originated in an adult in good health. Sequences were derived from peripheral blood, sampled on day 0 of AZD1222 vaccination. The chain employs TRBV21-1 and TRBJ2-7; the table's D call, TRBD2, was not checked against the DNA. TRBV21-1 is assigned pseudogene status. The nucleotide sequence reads TGTGCCAGCAGCAAAGAAGTCACAAGGAGCTCCTACGAGCAGTACTTC. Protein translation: CASSKEVTRSSYEQYF.